This TCR beta chain was identified in a study of lymphopenia after photon versus proton radiotherapy. Clones were read by immunoSEQ multiplex PCR, and TCRdb kept only the in-frame ones, dropping some. The data hold around 50,000 clones, with around 85% observed a single time. The CDR3 covers 14 residues. Trimming shortened V by 6 bases and J by 2 bases, and 14 bases separated the two germline ends. Germline CDR1 reads MDHEN; CDR2 reads SYDVKM. Here the sequenced sample was peripheral blood, taken from a patient treated with proton-based radiotherapy. The chain carries TRBV28 and TRBJ2-7; tentative D call: TRBD2 (6 bases). The receptor comes from a man aged 60 to 69 with pancreatic cancer. CDR3 in DNA: TGTGCCAGCAGGAGATCCCGGGGGACCTACGAGCAGTACTTC. Translating it yields CASRRSRGTYEQYF.